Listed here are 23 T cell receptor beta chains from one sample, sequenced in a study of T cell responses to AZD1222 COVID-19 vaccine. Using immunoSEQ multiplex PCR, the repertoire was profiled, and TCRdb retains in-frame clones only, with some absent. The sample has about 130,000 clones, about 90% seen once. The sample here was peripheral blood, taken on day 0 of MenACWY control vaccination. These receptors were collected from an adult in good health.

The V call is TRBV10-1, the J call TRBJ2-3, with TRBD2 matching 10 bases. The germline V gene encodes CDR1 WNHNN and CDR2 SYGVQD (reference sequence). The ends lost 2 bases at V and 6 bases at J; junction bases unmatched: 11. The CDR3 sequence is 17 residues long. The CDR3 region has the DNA TGCGCCAGCAGTGAGGCCATTACCGGGACTAGCGACGATACGCAGTATTTT. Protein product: CASSEAITGTSDDTQYF.

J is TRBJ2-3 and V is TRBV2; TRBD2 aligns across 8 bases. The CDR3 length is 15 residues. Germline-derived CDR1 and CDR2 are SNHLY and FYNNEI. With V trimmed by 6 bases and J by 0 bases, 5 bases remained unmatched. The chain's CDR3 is CASSPSGLSTDTQYF. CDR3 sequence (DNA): TGTGCCAGCAGCCCTAGCGGGCTTAGCACAGATACGCAGTATTTT.

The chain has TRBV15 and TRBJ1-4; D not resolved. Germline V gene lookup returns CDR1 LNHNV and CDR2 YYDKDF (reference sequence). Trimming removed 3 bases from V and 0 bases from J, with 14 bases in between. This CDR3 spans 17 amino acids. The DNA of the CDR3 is TGTGCCACCAGCAGGGGCCCCATCACCGCAACTAATGAAAAACTGTTTTTT. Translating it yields CATSRGPITATNEKLFF.

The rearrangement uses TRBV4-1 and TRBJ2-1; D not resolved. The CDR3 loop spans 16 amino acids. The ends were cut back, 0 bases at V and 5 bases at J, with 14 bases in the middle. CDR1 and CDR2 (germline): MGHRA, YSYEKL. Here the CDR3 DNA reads TGCGCCAGCAGCCAAGATTCTACCCCTGTGAACAATGAGCAGTTCTTC. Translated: CASSQDSTPVNNEQFF.

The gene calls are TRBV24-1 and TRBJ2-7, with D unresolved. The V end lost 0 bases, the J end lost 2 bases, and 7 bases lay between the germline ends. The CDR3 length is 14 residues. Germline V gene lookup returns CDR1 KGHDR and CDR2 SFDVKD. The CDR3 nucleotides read TGTGCCACCAGTGATTTGGGGTCCCCCTACGAGCAGTACTTC. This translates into CATSDLGSPYEQYF.

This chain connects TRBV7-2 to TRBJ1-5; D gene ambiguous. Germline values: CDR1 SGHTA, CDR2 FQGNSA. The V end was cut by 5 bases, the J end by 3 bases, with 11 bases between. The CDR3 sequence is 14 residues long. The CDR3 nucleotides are TGTGCCAGCAGCCTCCGACACCCCAATCAGCCCCAGCATTTT. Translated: CASSLRHPNQPQHF.

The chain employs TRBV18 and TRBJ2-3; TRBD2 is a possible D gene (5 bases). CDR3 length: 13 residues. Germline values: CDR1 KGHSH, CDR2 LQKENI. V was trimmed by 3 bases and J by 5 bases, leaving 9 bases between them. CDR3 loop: CASSPASLDTQYF. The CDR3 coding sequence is TGTGCCAGCTCACCGGCTAGCTTAGATACGCAGTATTTT.

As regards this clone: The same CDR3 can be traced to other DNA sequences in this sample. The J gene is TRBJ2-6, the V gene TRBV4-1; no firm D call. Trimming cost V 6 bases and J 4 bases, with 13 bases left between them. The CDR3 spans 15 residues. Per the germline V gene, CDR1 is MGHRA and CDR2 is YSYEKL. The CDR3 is CASSQLGIGANVLTF. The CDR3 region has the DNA TGCGCCAGCAGTCAATTGGGGATCGGGGCCAACGTCCTGACTTTC.

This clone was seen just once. Written as DNA, the CDR3 is TGTGCCAGCAGCAGGGGACTAGCGGGACTGGGCGAGCAGTACTTC. Residues: CASSRGLAGLGEQYF. The V gene is TRBV14, the J gene TRBJ2-7; TRBD2 agrees at 13 bases. V gave up 5 bases and J gave up 6 bases; unmatched junction bases: 7. The CDR3 is made up of 15 amino acids. The germline V gene encodes CDR1 SGHDN and CDR2 FVKESK.

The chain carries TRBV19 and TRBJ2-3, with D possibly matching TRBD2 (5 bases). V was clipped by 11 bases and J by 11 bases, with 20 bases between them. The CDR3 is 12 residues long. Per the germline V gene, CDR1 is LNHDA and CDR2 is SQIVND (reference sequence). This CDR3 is CAGPTPPGLQYF. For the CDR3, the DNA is TGTGCCGGCCCAACTCCCCCGGGGTTGCAGTATTTT.

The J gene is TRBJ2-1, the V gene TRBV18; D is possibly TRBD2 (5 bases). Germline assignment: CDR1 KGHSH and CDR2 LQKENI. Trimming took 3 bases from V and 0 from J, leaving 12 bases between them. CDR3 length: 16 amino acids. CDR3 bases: TGTGCCAGCTCACCTGACGGGATGGGCTCCTACAATGAGCAGTTCTTC. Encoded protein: CASSPDGMGSYNEQFF.

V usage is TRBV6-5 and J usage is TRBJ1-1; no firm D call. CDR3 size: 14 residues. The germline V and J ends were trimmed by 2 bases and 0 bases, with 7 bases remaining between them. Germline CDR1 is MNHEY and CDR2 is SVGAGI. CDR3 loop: CASSYRALNTEAFF. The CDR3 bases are TGTGCCAGCAGTTACCGGGCTCTGAACACTGAAGCTTTCTTT.

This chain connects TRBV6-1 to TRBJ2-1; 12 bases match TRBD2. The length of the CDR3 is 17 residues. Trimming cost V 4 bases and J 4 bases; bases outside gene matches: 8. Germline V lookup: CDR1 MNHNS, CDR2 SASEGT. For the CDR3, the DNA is TGTGCCAGCAGTGGAGGACTAGCGGGATTTCTTTACAATGAGCAGTTCTTC. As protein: CASSGGLAGFLYNEQFF.

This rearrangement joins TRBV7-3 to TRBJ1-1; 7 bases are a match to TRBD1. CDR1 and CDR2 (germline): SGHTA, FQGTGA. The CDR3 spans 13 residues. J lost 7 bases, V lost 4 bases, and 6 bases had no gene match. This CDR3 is CASSSTTGVEAFF. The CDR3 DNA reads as TGTGCCAGCAGCTCGACTACAGGGGTTGAAGCTTTCTTT.

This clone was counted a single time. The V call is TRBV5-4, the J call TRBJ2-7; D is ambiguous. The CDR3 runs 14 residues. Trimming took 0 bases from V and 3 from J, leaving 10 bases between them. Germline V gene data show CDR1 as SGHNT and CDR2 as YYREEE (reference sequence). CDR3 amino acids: CASSLEARNYEQYF. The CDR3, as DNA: TGTGCCAGCAGCTTGGAGGCTAGAAACTACGAGCAGTACTTC.

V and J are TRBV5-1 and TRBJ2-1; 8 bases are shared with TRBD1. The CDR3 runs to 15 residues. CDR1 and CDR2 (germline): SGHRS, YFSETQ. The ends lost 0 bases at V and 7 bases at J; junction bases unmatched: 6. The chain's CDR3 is CASSLVGTGSNEQFF. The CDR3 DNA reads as TGCGCCAGCAGCTTGGTAGGGACAGGTTCAAATGAGCAGTTCTTC.

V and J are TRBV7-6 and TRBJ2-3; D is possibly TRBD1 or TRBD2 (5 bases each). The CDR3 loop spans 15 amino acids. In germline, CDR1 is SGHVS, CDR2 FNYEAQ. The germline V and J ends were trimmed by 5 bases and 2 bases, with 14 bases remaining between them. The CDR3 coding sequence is TGTGCCAGCAGCGTTGGAGGCGGACACACAGATACGCAGTATTTT. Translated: CASSVGGGHTDTQYF.

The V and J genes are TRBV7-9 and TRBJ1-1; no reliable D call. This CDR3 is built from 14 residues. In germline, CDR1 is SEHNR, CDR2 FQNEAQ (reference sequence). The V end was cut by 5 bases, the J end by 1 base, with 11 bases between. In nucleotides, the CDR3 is TGTGCCAGCAGCCTCGCCGGCTCGAACACTGAAGCTTTCTTT. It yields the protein CASSLAGSNTEAFF.

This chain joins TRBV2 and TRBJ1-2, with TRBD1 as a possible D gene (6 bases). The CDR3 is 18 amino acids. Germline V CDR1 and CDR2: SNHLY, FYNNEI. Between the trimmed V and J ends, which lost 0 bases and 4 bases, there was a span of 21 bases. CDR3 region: CASSEAREGGFGGYGYTF. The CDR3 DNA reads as TGTGCCAGCAGTGAAGCTCGCGAGGGGGGGTTTGGAGGCTATGGCTACACCTTC. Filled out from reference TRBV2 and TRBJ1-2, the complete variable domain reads EPEVTQTPSHQVTQMGQEVILRCVPISNHLYFYWYRQILGQKVEFLVSFYNNEISEKSEIFDDQFSVERPDGSNFTLKIRSTKLEDSAMYFCASSEAREGGFGGYGYTFGSGTRLTVV.

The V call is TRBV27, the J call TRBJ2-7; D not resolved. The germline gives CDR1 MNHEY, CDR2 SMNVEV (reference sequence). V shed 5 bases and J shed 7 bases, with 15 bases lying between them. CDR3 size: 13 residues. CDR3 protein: CASSQVSSWEQYF. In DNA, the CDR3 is TGTGCCAGCAGTCAGGTCTCGTCGTGGGAGCAGTACTTC.

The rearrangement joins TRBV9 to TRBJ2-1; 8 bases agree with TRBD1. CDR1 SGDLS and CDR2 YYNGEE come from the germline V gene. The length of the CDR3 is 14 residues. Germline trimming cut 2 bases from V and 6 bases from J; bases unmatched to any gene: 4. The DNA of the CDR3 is TGTGCCAGCAGCGTCACCAGGGGGCGCAATGAGCAGTTCTTC. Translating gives CASSVTRGRNEQFF.

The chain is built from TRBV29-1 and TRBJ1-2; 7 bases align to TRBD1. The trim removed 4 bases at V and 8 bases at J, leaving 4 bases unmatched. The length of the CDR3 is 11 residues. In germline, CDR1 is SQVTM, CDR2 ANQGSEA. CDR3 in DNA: TGCAGCGTTGGACAGGGCGAGGGCTACACCTTC. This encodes CSVGQGEGYTF.

The CDR3 region has the DNA TGTGCCAGCAGCTTAGGGCAGGTGGCCCACAATGAGCAGTTCTTC. Its protein product is CASSLGQVAHNEQFF. The chain recombines TRBV7-3 with TRBJ2-1; the D is unclear. This CDR3 spans 15 amino acids. Germline CDR1 and CDR2: SGHTA and FQGTGA. The germline V and J ends were trimmed by 2 bases and 5 bases, with 13 bases remaining between them.